Below are 16 T cell receptor beta chains sequenced from a single sample in a study of CD8 T cells in ankylosing spondylitis (dated by TCRdb to between 2016 and 2019). Library preparation used 5' RACE. TCRdb names Illumina HiSeq 2500 as the instrument used. The public sequencing data were trimmed at Q25 with fastp and processed into clonotypes with MiXCR by TCRdb, which kept only in-frame beta chains. Entries that share a CDR3 protein sequence are merged under the most common genes and DNA. The sample data list about 360,000 distinct CDR3 sequences, and under 15% of these were observed just once. Of the sample, roughly 0.99% falls within the top ten clones. The sample consisted of blood, either unsorted or a sorted T cell fraction (not recorded which). These receptors all stem from a male donor with ankylosing spondylitis or in good health (not recorded which).

The V gene is TRBV12-3 or TRBV12-4, the J gene TRBJ1-4, with unresolved D. V was cut by 2 bases and J by 4 bases, with 5 bases left in between. The CDR3 contains 13 residues. The CDR3 nucleotides read TGTGCCAGCAGTTTAATGGGTAATGAAAAACTGTTTTTT. Translating gives CASSLMGNEKLFF.

This clonotype was detected a few times. The rearrangement links TRBV5-6 to TRBJ2-1; no definite D call. This CDR3 is 15 amino acids long. Germline loops: CDR1 SGHDT, CDR2 YYEEEE. Between the trimmed V and J ends, which lost 3 bases and 0 bases, there was a span of 10 bases. CDR3: CASSWLSSSYNEQFF. The CDR3 nucleotides read TGTGCCAGCAGCTGGTTATCTAGCTCCTACAATGAGCAGTTCTTC.

This clonotype was found many times. V gene TRBV6-1 combines with J gene TRBJ2-2, with TRBD1 matching 8 bases. Germline V CDR1 and CDR2: MNHNS, SASEGT. Germline trimming cut 6 bases from V and 2 bases from J; bases unmatched to any gene: 8. The CDR3 is 16 residues long. The CDR3 is CASRDRDRRNTGELFF. The CDR3 nucleotides are TGTGCCAGCAGGGACCGGGACAGGAGAAACACCGGGGAGCTGTTTTTT.

This sequence joins TRBV5-5 and TRBJ1-1; maybe TRBD1 (5 bases). In germline, CDR1 is SGHKS, CDR2 YYEKEE (reference sequence). V lost 4 bases, J lost 10 bases, and 11 bases lay in between. The CDR3 length is 11 residues. The CDR3 nucleotides read TGTGCCAGCAGCCTATGGGGGGGAGCTTTCTTT. Translating gives CASSLWGGAFF.

This clonotype showed up just a few times. The chain uses TRBV30 and TRBJ1-1, with D maybe TRBD1 (6 bases). V lost 2 bases and J lost 4, with 14 bases in between. The germline V gene has CDR1 GTSNPN and CDR2 SVGIG (reference sequence). This CDR3 spans 14 amino acids. The CDR3 is CAWSRTASVTEAFF. DNA for the CDR3: TGTGCCTGGAGTCGGACAGCCTCGGTCACTGAAGCTTTCTTT.

This clonotype was detected only once. This sequence joins TRBV29-1 and TRBJ1-1; D is uncertain. The CDR3 is made up of 12 amino acids. Germline values: CDR1 SQVTM, CDR2 ANQGSEA. The V gene lost 4 bases and the J gene lost 0 bases, with 6 bases spanning the gap. The CDR3 region is CSVALLNTEAFF. CDR3 nucleotides: TGCAGCGTTGCACTATTGAACACTGAAGCTTTCTTT.

This clonotype has just one count. V gene TRBV7-9 combines with J gene TRBJ1-5; possible D gene TRBD1, 5 bases. Germline-derived CDR1 and CDR2 are SEHNR and FQNEAQ (reference sequence). Trimming cost V 5 bases and J 5 bases, with 13 bases left between them. CDR3 length equals 14 residues. The CDR3 spells CASSRQGEDQPQHF. The DNA of the CDR3 is TGTGCCAGCAGCCGCCAGGGTGAGGATCAGCCCCAGCATTTT.

Only a few counts were recorded for this clonotype. The gene calls are TRBV29-1 and TRBJ2-5; 9 nucleotides agree with TRBD1. The germline V gene encodes CDR1 SQVTM and CDR2 ANQGSEA. V gave up 7 bases and J gave up 5 bases; unmatched junction bases: 8. The CDR3 totals 13 residues. CDR3 in amino acids: CSATGGIGETQYF. The DNA for the CDR3 is TGCAGCGCCACAGGGGGCATCGGGGAGACCCAGTACTTC.

The chain uses TRBV12-3 or TRBV12-4 and TRBJ2-1, with TRBD2 as a possible D gene (6 bases). V lost 3 bases to trimming and J lost 9 bases, with 12 bases between them. The CDR3 has 13 residues. The CDR3 loop is CASSFGGAGEQFF. As DNA, the CDR3 is TGTGCCAGCAGTTTTGGAGGGGCGGGTGAGCAGTTCTTC.

This clonotype showed up just a few times. This chain connects TRBV7-9 to TRBJ2-1; 8 bases map to TRBD2. V lost 2 bases, J lost 14 bases, and 2 bases stayed unmatched. CDR1 SEHNR and CDR2 FQNEAQ come from the germline V gene (reference sequence). This CDR3 contains 11 residues. CDR3 in amino acids: CASSLQREKFF. Written as DNA, the CDR3 is TGTGCCAGCAGCTTACAGCGGGAGAAGTTCTTC.

This clonotype was seen a handful of times. The chain carries TRBV5-1 and TRBJ1-1, with D tentatively TRBD1 (5 bases). CDR1 and CDR2 (germline): SGHRS, YFSETQ. V was cut by 4 bases and J by 6 bases, with 19 bases left in between. This CDR3 is built from 15 residues. The CDR3 coding sequence is TGCGCCAGCAGCCCTACCTCCTCAGGGAGACCTGAAGCTTTCTTT. This encodes CASSPTSSGRPEAFF.

The chain links TRBV12-3 or TRBV12-4 to TRBJ2-7; 9 bases agree with TRBD1. V shed 6 bases and J 2 bases; nucleotides not matched to a gene: 8. The CDR3 is made up of 15 amino acids. CDR3 bases: TGTGCCAGCAGCCCGGGACAGGGATTTCCCTACGAGCAGTACTTC. Its protein is CASSPGQGFPYEQYF.

V usage is TRBV18 and J usage is TRBJ2-3; tentative D call: TRBD2 (5 bases). Germline loops: CDR1 KGHSH, CDR2 LQKENI. The CDR3 consists of 13 residues. With 3 bases removed from V and 5 bases from J, the gap between germline ends came to 9 bases. The CDR3 loop is CASSPPRGDTQYF. In nucleotides, the CDR3 is TGTGCCAGCTCACCCCCCCGGGGAGATACGCAGTATTTT. Filled out from reference TRBV18 and TRBJ2-3, the complete variable domain reads NAGVMQNPRHLVRRRGQEARLRCSPMKGHSHVYWYRQLPEEGLKFMVYLQKENIIDESGMPKERFSAEFPKEGPSILRIQQVVRGDSAAYFCASSPPRGDTQYFGPGTRLTVL.

This clonotype was found many times. V is TRBV5-1 and J is TRBJ2-7; D is ambiguous. V was pared by 3 bases and J by 1 base, with 11 bases between. Germline V gene data show CDR1 as SGHRS and CDR2 as YFSETQ. The CDR3 sequence is 14 residues long. CDR3 sequence: CASSYTGQSYEQYF. DNA of the CDR3: TGCGCCAGCAGCTATACTGGGCAGTCCTACGAGCAGTACTTC. Full variable domain (remainder filled in from reference TRBV5-1 and TRBJ2-7): KAGVTQTPRYLIKTRGQQVTLSCSPISGHRSVSWYQQTPGQGLQFLFEYFSETQRNKGNFPGRFSGRQFSNSRSEMNVSTLELGDSALYLCASSYTGQSYEQYFGPGTRLTVT.

The CDR3 loop is CASSSFQWASSYEQYF. CDR3 nucleotide sequence: TGTGCCAGCAGCTCTTTTCAGTGGGCGAGCTCCTACGAGCAGTACTTC. The genes are TRBV5-6 and TRBJ2-7; D uncertain. Germline V gives CDR1 SGHDT, CDR2 YYEEEE. Trimming cost V 3 bases and J 0 bases, with 16 bases left between them. This CDR3 is built from 16 residues.

This clonotype was found a few times. The chain carries TRBV5-6 and TRBJ1-2; TRBD1 agrees at 8 bases. Germline loops: CDR1 SGHDT, CDR2 YYEEEE. CDR3 size: 14 residues. V lost 4 bases to trimming and J lost 4 bases; unmatched junction nucleotides: 6. DNA for the CDR3: TGTGCCAGCAGCCAGGGGGCGAGCGTCTATGGCTACACCTTC. Translated: CASSQGASVYGYTF.